The sequence of this T cell receptor beta chain was determined in a study of blood T cell repertoires in COVID-19. Study summary: Sources were T cells, B-cell-depleted T cells, or PBMCs; the material itself was cDNA or gDNA.

Under the authors' procedure: Amplified reference gene primers provided the basis for estimating nucleated cell counts. Method: immunoSEQ multiplex PCR; TCRdb's copy keeps in-frame clones and lacks some. That table furnishes V, J and clone size, whereas the DNA furnished D and trimming. The sample holds about 210,000 clones; less than 90% are singletons and the top ten take 0.7% to 0.95%. This CDR3 has 16 residues. Germline CDR1 is SGHVS and CDR2 is FQNEAQ. V lost 4 bases, J lost 9 bases, and 14 bases stayed unmatched. Input material: peripheral blood. This sequence joins TRBV7-8 and TRBJ2-4, with 8 nucleotides matching TRBD1. The clonotype originates from a woman in her 70s with acute or convalescent COVID-19. The CDR3 bases are TGTGCCAGCAGCTCCAGTCCCGGGACAGGTTTGGGCATTCAGTACTTC. Amino acids: CASSSSPGTGLGIQYF. The full variable domain, with the rest looked up from reference TRBV7-8 and TRBJ2-4, is GAGVSQSPRYKVAKRGQDVALRCDPISGHVSLFWYQQALGQGPEFLTYFQNEAQLDKSGLPSDRFFAERPEGSVSTLKIQRTQQEDSAVYLCASSSSPGTGLGIQYFGAGTRLSVL.